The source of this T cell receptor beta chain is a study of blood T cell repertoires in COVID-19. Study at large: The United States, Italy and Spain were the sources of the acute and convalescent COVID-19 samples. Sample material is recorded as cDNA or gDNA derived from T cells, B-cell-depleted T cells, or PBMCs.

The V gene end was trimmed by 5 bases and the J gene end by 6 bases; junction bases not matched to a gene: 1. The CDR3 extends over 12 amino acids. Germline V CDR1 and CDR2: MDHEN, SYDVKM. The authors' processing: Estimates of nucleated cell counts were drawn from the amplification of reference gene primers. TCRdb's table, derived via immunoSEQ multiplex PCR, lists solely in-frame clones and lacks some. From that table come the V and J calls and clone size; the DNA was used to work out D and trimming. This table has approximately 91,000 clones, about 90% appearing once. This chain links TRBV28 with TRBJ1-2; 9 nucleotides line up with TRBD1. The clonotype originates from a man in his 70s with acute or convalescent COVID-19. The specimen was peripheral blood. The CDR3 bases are TGTGCCAGCAGTGACAGGGGGGATGGCTACACCTTC. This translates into CASSDRGDGYTF.